This TCR beta chain is drawn from a study of metastatic and nonmetastatic thyroid tumors. Whole-study context: Across blood and tumor or nodule tissue, repertoires from malignant and benign thyroid patients were compared with one another. Study-wide points: In both blood and tumor samples, TCR beta diversity was reported significantly higher for malignant than benign nodules.

Source study methods: For papillary thyroid cancer, a distant-metastasis classifier was constructed from CDR3 differences observed across clinicopathological groups. Using MiXCR, TCRdb re-called clones from the PCR reads. These V and J calls are TCRdb output, not the study's own analysis. This sample yields tens of thousands of clones, of which roughly 20% are seen a single time; approximately 4% belongs to the top ten. The ends were cut back, 7 bases at V and 3 bases at J, with 13 bases in the middle. Germline CDR1 and CDR2: MDHEN and SYDVKM. The CDR3 is 13 amino acids. A note on this clone: Its cognate antigen is unknown.

Each patient came to thyroid surgery without any prior treatment (of any kind). The chain recombines TRBV28 with TRBJ2-7; D possibly uses TRBD1 or TRBD2 (5 bases each). The receptor comes from a female donor with papillary thyroid cancer or a benign thyroid nodule (not recorded which). Some clones in this sample may be carry-over from other donors' samples. What was sequenced was blood. The CDR3 sequence is CASIKGPLYEQYF. The CDR3 DNA is TGTGCCAGCATTAAGGGACCTCTCTACGAGCAGTACTTC.